This TCR beta chain was identified during a study of blood T cell repertoires in COVID-19. TCRdb keeps only in-frame clones here, not all; method: immunoSEQ multiplex PCR. The sample carries about 220,000 clones, about 87% recorded once. Living in under 30 US areas, the participants were between about 18 and 95 years of age. Allocation to cohorts depended on clinical history reported by the participants. The CDR3 spans 13 residues. The V end lost 5 bases, the J end lost 9 bases, and 15 bases lay between the germline ends. Germline CDR1 is SGDLS and CDR2 is YYNGEE. The chain joins TRBV9 to TRBJ1-5; D not certain. Sequencing was performed on PBMCs or T cells enriched from blood (not recorded which). The TCR sequence derives from a woman aged 30 to 39 who had recovered from COVID-19. Here the CDR3 DNA reads TGTGCCAGCAGTACTAATGGGGAGGGGCCCCAGCATTTT. As protein: CASSTNGEGPQHF.